This T cell receptor beta chain was observed in a study of cytomegalovirus exposure and HLA in healthy donors. Broader study findings: A prior analysis recorded that most TCR beta V segments were productive about 87% or about 30% of the time. A list of 150 to 200 TCR beta chains associated with cytomegalovirus was given.

PCR used 60 Vbeta primers and 13 Jbeta primers. Only in-frame clones appear in the TCRdb table, and some are missing; sequencing was by immunoSEQ multiplex PCR. Among around 190,000 clones listed, around 77% were seen once. Germline CDR1 SGHRS, CDR2 YFSETQ. This CDR3 contains 18 residues. V trimming: 3 bases; J trimming: 2 bases; junction bases outside the gene matches: 12. Remarks on this clone: Its antigen is unknown.

The specimen was PBMCs. This TCR derives from a woman aged 25 to 39 in good health and CMV-seronegative. This rearrangement joins TRBV5-1 to TRBJ1-5; 9 nucleotides match TRBD1. The CDR3 bases are TGCGCCAGCAGCTACCCGGGACAGGGCTCTTTGGGCAATCAGCCCCAGCATTTT. Translated, it gives CASSYPGQGSLGNQPQHF. The whole variable domain, filled in from reference TRBV5-1 and TRBJ1-5, reads KAGVTQTPRYLIKTRGQQVTLSCSPISGHRSVSWYQQTPGQGLQFLFEYFSETQRNKGNFPGRFSGRQFSNSRSEMNVSTLELGDSALYLCASSYPGQGSLGNQPQHFGDGTRLSIL.